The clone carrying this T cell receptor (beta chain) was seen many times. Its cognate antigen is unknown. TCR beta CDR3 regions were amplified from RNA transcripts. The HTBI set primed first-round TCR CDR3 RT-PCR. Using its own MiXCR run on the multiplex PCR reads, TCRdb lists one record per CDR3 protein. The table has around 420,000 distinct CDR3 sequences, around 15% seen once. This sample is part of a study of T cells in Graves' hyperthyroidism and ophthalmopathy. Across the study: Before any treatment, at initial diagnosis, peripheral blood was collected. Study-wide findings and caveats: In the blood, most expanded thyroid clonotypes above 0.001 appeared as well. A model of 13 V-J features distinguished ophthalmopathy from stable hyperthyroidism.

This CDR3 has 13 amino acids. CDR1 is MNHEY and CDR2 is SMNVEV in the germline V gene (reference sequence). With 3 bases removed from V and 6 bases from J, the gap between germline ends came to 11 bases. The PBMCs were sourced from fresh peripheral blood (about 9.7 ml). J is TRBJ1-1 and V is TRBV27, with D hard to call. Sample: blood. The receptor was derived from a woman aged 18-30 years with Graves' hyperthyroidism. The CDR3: CASSFLGVAEAFF. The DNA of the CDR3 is TGTGCCAGCAGTTTCTTAGGAGTGGCTGAAGCTTTCTTT.